This T cell receptor (beta chain) comes out of a study of cytomegalovirus exposure and HLA in healthy donors. Study-level results: One later analysis, an examination of the 120 or so validation repertoires, found that first-cohort TCR clusters tended to co-occur in them. The CMV antigen specificity of a few CMV-associated chains was confirmed through in vitro analysis.

Germline CDR1 ENHRY, CDR2 SYGVKD. After removal of 2 bases from V and 7 bases from J, the junction contained 6 bases not matched to a gene. The CDR3 is made up of 15 amino acids. Sequencing was performed with immunoSEQ multiplex PCR; in TCRdb, only in-frame clones are kept and a portion is missing. The table has 90,000 to 130,000 clones, more than 75% seen once. About this clone itself: Its cognate antigen is unknown.

The TCR comes from a woman in her thirties in good health and CMV-seropositive. Sequencing was performed on PBMCs. The chain recombines TRBV10-3 with TRBJ1-4; 8 nucleotides agree with TRBD1. CDR3: CAISEHQGAREKLFF. As DNA, the CDR3 is TGTGCCATCAGTGAGCACCAGGGGGCACGTGAAAAACTGTTTTTT.